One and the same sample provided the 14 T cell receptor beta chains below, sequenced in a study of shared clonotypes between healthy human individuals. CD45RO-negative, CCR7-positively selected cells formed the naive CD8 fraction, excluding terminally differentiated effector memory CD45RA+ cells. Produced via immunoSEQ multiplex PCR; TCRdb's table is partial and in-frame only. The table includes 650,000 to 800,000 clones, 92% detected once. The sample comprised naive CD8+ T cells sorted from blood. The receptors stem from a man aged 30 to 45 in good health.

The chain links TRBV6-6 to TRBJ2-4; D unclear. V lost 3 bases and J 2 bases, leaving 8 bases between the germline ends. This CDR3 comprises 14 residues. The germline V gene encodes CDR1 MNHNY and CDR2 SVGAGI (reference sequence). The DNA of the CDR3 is TGTGCCAGCAGTTATGGTGGGACCAAAAACATTCAGTACTTC. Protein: CASSYGGTKNIQYF.

Here the CDR3 DNA reads TGTGCCAGCAGCGGAGAGCCCGGGACTAGCGGCAAGTACGAGCAGTACTTC. This encodes CASSGEPGTSGKYEQYF. The rearrangement links TRBV7-9 to TRBJ2-7; 11 bases are a match to TRBD2. This CDR3 is built from 17 residues. CDR1 and CDR2 from the germline V gene are SEHNR and FQNEAQ (reference sequence). V lost 5 bases to trimming and J lost 4 bases; unmatched junction nucleotides: 13.

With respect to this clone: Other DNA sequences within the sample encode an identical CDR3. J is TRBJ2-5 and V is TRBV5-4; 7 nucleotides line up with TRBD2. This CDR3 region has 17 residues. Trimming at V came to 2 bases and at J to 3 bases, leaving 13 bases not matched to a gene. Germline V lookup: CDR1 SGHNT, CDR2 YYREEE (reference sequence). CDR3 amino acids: CASSLNFYGRNKETQYF. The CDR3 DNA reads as TGTGCCAGCAGCTTAAATTTCTACGGGAGGAACAAAGAGACCCAGTACTTC.

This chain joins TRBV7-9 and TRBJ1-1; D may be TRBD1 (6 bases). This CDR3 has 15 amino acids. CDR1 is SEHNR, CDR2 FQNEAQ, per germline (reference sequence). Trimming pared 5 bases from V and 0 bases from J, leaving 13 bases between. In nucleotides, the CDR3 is TGTGCCAGCAGCCCGACCGGGACAATGAACACTGAAGCTTTCTTT. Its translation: CASSPTGTMNTEAFF.

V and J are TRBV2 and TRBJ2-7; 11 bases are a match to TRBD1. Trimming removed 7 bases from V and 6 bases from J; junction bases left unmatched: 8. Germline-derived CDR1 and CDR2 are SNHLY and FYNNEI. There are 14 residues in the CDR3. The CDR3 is CASTPGTGGGEQYF. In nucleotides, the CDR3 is TGTGCCAGCACCCCCGGGACAGGGGGTGGCGAGCAGTACTTC.

This chain's CDR3 is CAWDQNNEQFF. The CDR3 DNA follows: TGTGCCTGGGATCAAAACAATGAGCAGTTCTTC. The rearrangement joins TRBV30 to TRBJ2-1; D gene uncertain. The CDR3 spans 11 residues. V was trimmed by 5 bases and J by 5 bases, leaving 7 bases between them. Germline V lookup: CDR1 GTSNPN, CDR2 SVGIG (reference sequence).

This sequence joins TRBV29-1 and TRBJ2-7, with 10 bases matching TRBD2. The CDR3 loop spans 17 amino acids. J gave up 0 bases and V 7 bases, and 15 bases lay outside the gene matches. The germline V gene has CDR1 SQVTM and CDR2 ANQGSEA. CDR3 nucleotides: TGCAGCGCAACCGGGACTAGCGCCCGTAGGAGCTCCTACGAGCAGTACTTC. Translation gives CSATGTSARRSSYEQYF.

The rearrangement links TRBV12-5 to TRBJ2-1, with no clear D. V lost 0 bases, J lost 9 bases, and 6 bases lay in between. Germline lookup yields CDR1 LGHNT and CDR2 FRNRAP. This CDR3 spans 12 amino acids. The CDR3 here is CASGLVKSEQFF. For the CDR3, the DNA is TGTGCTAGTGGTTTGGTAAAGAGTGAGCAGTTCTTC.

Here the CDR3 DNA reads TGCGCCAGCAGCGCATCTAACCGGGACATAGAAGGATACGCTCTCTACGAGCAGTACTTC. It codes for CASSASNRDIEGYALYEQYF. This chain links TRBV5-1 with TRBJ2-7; possibly TRBD1 for D (6 bases). The CDR3 extends over 20 amino acids. The germline V and J ends were trimmed by 4 bases and 3 bases, with 32 bases remaining between them. The germline V gene encodes CDR1 SGHRS and CDR2 YFSETQ.

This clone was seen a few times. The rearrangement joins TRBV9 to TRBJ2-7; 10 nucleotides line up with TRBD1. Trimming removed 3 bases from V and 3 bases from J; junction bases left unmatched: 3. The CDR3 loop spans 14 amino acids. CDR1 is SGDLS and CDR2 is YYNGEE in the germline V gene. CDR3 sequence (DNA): TGTGCCAGCAGCGCCGGGACAGGGGTCTACGAGCAGTACTTC. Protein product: CASSAGTGVYEQYF.

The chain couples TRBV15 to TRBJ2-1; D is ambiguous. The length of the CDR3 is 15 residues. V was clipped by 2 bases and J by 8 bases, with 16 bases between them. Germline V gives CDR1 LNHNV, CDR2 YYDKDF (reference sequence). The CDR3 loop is CATSRQAPIRHEQFF. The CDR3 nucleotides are TGTGCCACCAGCAGACAAGCGCCCATTAGGCATGAGCAGTTCTTC.

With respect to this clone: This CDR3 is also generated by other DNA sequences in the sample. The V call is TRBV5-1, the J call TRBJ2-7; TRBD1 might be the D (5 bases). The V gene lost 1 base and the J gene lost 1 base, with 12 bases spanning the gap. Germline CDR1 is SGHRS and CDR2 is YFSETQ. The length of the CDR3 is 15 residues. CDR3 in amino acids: CASSLLQGASYEQYF. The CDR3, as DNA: TGCGCCAGCAGCTTGCTACAAGGGGCTTCCTACGAGCAGTACTTC.

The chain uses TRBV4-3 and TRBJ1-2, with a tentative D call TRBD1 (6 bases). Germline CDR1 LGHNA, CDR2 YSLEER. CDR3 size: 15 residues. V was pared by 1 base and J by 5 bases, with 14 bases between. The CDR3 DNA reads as TGCGCCAGCAGCCAAGGGCTCGTGGGGACATATGGCTACACCTTC. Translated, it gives CASSQGLVGTYGYTF.

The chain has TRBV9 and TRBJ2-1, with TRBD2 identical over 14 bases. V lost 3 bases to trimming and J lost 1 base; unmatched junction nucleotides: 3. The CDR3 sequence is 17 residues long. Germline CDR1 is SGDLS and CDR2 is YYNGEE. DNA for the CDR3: TGTGCCAGCAGCGGACTAGCGGGAGGGGGGTCCTACAATGAGCAGTTCTTC. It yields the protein CASSGLAGGGSYNEQFF.